This TCR beta chain is from a study of identical twins. TCRdb re-analysed the 5' RACE reads in MiXCR, keeping a single row per CDR3 protein. The data hold some 96,000 distinct CDR3 sequences, with about 5.6% observed a single time. This clonotype was seen at least ten times. The antigen is undetermined. The CDR3 totals 13 residues. The germline V gene has CDR1 KGHSH and CDR2 LQKENI. Trimming cost V 0 bases and J 8 bases; bases outside gene matches: 1. Findings and limits, study-wide: Invariant cells of the MAIT and iNKT types might have partly distorted the zero-insertion analyses.

The origin of this receptor is a woman in her forties or fifties in good health. Sequencing used memory T cells sorted from blood. V usage is TRBV18 and J usage is TRBJ2-1, with 7 positions matching TRBD2. The CDR3 loop is CASSPPGGDEQFF. As DNA, the CDR3 is TGTGCCAGCTCACCACCGGGGGGGGATGAGCAGTTCTTC.